This entry features one TCR beta chain sequence. This sample was included in a study of technical replicates of blood from a few donors. Sequencing was performed with immunoSEQ multiplex PCR; in TCRdb, only in-frame clones are kept and a portion is missing. Of approximately 70,000 clones in the sample, 90% to 95% are singletons; the top ten hold less than 0.4%. There are 16 residues in the CDR3. CDR1 is LGHNA and CDR2 is YNFKEQ in the germline V gene. Trimming at V came to 3 bases and at J to 3 bases, leaving 8 bases not matched to a gene. Sequencing was carried out using T cells isolated from PBMCs. The clonotype originates from a human donor in good health. Some clones in this sample may be carry-over from other donors' samples. The chain carries TRBV4-2 and TRBJ2-3; the match to TRBD2 covers 8 bases. CDR3 nucleotides: TGTGCCAGCAGCCAGAGCTCGGGACTAGGAACAGATACGCAGTATTTT. Translation: CASSQSSGLGTDTQYF.